Each of the 11 T cell receptor beta chains below was sequenced from the same sample in a study of blood T cell repertoires in COVID-19. The method was immunoSEQ multiplex PCR; TCRdb's version includes in-frame clones alone and lacks a portion of them. Found here are 150,000 or so clones, around 83% of them singletons; the top ten hold roughly 7.2%. Sequencing input: peripheral blood. These receptors all come from a woman between 45 and 60 years old in a cohort sampled during active or convalescent COVID-19.

V and J are TRBV5-6 and TRBJ2-7; TRBD1 matches at 9 bases. Losses at the gene ends were 0 bases for V and 2 bases for J; bases not matched to a gene: 6. CDR1 and CDR2 (germline): SGHDT, YYEEEE. CDR3 length: 16 residues. Written as DNA, the CDR3 is TGTGCCAGCAGCTTGGAGGGGACAGGGAGCCCCTACGAGCAGTACTTC. It is translated as CASSLEGTGSPYEQYF.

The rearrangement links TRBV9 to TRBJ2-2; 9 bases are a match to TRBD1. Unmatched junction bases numbered 14, after V lost 4 bases and J lost 4 bases. The germline gives CDR1 SGDLS, CDR2 YYNGEE. This CDR3 region has 18 residues. CDR3 residues: CASSPRGQGRLRTGELFF. CDR3 DNA: TGTGCCAGCAGCCCCCGGGGACAGGGCCGCCTCCGCACCGGGGAGCTGTTTTTT.

The V and J genes are TRBV6-6 and TRBJ2-1; D unclear. The CDR3 has 12 amino acids. The germline V and J ends were trimmed by 7 bases and 7 bases, with 11 bases remaining between them. CDR1 is MNHNY, CDR2 SVGAGI, per germline (reference sequence). The CDR3 region is CASTKRWNEQFF. Written as DNA, the CDR3 is TGTGCCAGCACTAAGCGTTGGAATGAGCAGTTCTTC.

The chain carries TRBV9 and TRBJ1-1; TRBD1 aligns across 7 bases. CDR1 is SGDLS, CDR2 YYNGEE, per germline. The CDR3 totals 16 residues. V shed 0 bases and J 1 base; nucleotides not matched to a gene: 6. The DNA for the CDR3 is TGTGCCAGCAGCGTAGAAGGGGGCAGCGGGAACACTGAAGCTTTCTTT. It codes for CASSVEGGSGNTEAFF. Full variable domain (missing parts from reference TRBV9 and TRBJ1-1): DSGVTQTPKHLITATGQRVTLRCSPRSGDLSVYWYQQSLDQGLQFLIQYYNGEERAKGNILERFSAQQFPDLHSELNLSSLELGDSALYFCASSVEGGSGNTEAFFGQGTRLTVV.

The V call is TRBV9, the J call TRBJ2-2; a possible D gene is TRBD2 (7 bases). In germline, CDR1 is SGDLS, CDR2 YYNGEE. Trimming took off 4 bases at V and 5 bases at J, with 24 bases between the two ends. The CDR3 covers 18 residues. The CDR3 is CASSPRLGGGHSTGELFF. Here the CDR3 DNA reads TGTGCCAGCAGCCCCCGTTTAGGGGGGGGGCATTCGACCGGGGAGCTGTTTTTT. Complete variable domain (other parts from reference TRBV9 and TRBJ2-2): DSGVTQTPKHLITATGQRVTLRCSPRSGDLSVYWYQQSLDQGLQFLIQYYNGEERAKGNILERFSAQQFPDLHSELNLSSLELGDSALYFCASSPRLGGGHSTGELFFGEGSRLTVL.

This clone was picked up a small number of times. The genes are TRBV7-3 and TRBJ2-1; 8 nucleotides match TRBD2. CDR1 is SGHTA and CDR2 is FQGTGA in the germline V gene. The CDR3 contains 15 residues. J gave up 3 bases and V 5 bases, and 6 bases lay outside the gene matches. The CDR3 DNA follows: TGTGCCAGCAGCATCGGGGGGACTAGCTACAATGAGCAGTTCTTC. It translates to CASSIGGTSYNEQFF. Combining the CDR3 with reference TRBV7-3 and TRBJ2-1 gives the whole variable domain GAGVSQTPSNKVTEKGKYVELRCDPISGHTALYWYRQSLGQGPEFLIYFQGTGAADDSGLPNDRFFAVRPEGSVSTLKIQRTERGDSAVYLCASSIGGTSYNEQFFGPGTRLTVL.

This sequence joins TRBV7-3 and TRBJ2-3, with TRBD2 as a possible D gene (6 bases). Germline CDR1 reads SGHTA; CDR2 reads FQGTGA. Between the trimmed V and J ends, which lost 3 bases and 0 bases, there was a span of 7 bases. This CDR3 region has 14 residues. In DNA, the CDR3 is TGTGCCAGCAGCTTCGGGAGTAGCACAGATACGCAGTATTTT. This sequence encodes CASSFGSSTDTQYF.

This clone has only one observation. Here the CDR3 reads CASSLGTYQETQYF. The CDR3 DNA reads as TGTGCCAGCAGCTTAGGGACTTACCAAGAGACCCAGTACTTC. The chain links TRBV11-2 to TRBJ2-5; D is possibly TRBD2 (5 bases). This CDR3 has 14 amino acids. Trimming removed 1 base from V and 0 bases from J, with 6 bases in between. The V gene's germline CDR1 is SGHAT and CDR2 FQNNGV.

The genes are TRBV6-2 or TRBV6-3 and TRBJ1-5, with unresolved D. The CDR3 has 12 amino acids. Germline V gene lookup returns CDR1 MNHEY and CDR2 SVGEGT. V gave up 5 bases and J gave up 9 bases, with 11 bases separating them. The chain's CDR3 is CASSTRTRPQHF. The CDR3 region has the DNA TGTGCCAGCAGTACCCGGACTCGGCCCCAGCATTTT.

The CDR3 sequence: CASSRRDDYGYTF. For the CDR3, the DNA is TGTGCCAGCAGTCGCCGCGATGACTATGGCTACACCTTC. The chain uses TRBV12-3 or TRBV12-4 and TRBJ1-2; D gene ambiguous. CDR3 length: 13 amino acids. V was trimmed by 5 bases and J by 3 bases, leaving 10 bases between them.

The CDR3 DNA sequence: TGCGCCAGCAGCACGCCGGGACAGGCAAGCGAGCAGTACTTC. Encoded protein: CASSTPGQASEQYF. The genes are TRBV5-1 and TRBJ2-7; 8 bases line up with TRBD1. CDR1 SGHRS and CDR2 YFSETQ come from the germline V gene. Trimming removed 4 bases from V and 6 bases from J; junction bases left unmatched: 9. This CDR3 has 14 residues.